Below are 24 T cell receptor beta chains sequenced from a single sample in a study of cytomegalovirus exposure and HLA in healthy donors. The PCR used 60 Vbeta and 13 Jbeta primers. Sequencing used immunoSEQ multiplex PCR; TCRdb keeps in-frame clones, though not all of them. This sample has a few hundred thousand clones, with about 80% found just once. The source material was PBMCs. The receptors stem from a woman aged 55-70 years in good health and CMV-seropositive.

J is TRBJ2-4 and V is TRBV5-6; 12 bases are shared with TRBD2. The CDR3 spans 14 residues. J lost 10 bases, V lost 6 bases, and 8 bases had no gene match. From germline, CDR1 is SGHDT and CDR2 YYEEEE. Here the CDR3 DNA reads TGTGCCAGCAACGATTTGACTAGCGGGAGTATTCAGTACTTC. Protein sequence: CASNDLTSGSIQYF.

The CDR3 DNA sequence: TGCGCCAGCAGCTTATCCGGGGGGGGGAATGAAAAACTGTTTTTT. Its translation: CASSLSGGGNEKLFF. This chain uses TRBV5-1 with TRBJ1-4; possibly TRBD1 for D (5 bases). Trimming left V 2 bases short and J 5 bases short, with 13 bases between. There are 15 residues in the CDR3. Germline CDR1 SGHRS, CDR2 YFSETQ.

The V call is TRBV7-9, the J call TRBJ1-3; 10 positions agree with TRBD1. CDR1 and CDR2 (germline): SEHNR, FQNEAQ (reference sequence). With V trimmed by 4 bases and J by 0 bases, 0 bases remained unmatched. This CDR3 region has 15 residues. Written as DNA, the CDR3 is TGTGCCAGCAGCTGGGACAGGGGCTCTGGAAACACCATATATTTT. This sequence encodes CASSWDRGSGNTIYF.

V is TRBV5-1 and J is TRBJ2-2; no reliable D call. Per germline, CDR1 SGHRS and CDR2 YFSETQ. Trimming pared 4 bases from V and 0 bases from J, leaving 10 bases between. The CDR3 has 15 residues. CDR3 loop: CASSHVGSNTGELFF. CDR3 nucleotide sequence: TGCGCCAGCAGCCACGTGGGCTCGAACACCGGGGAGCTGTTTTTT.

This clone showed up just once. The rearrangement uses TRBV19 and TRBJ1-1; TRBD1 is a possible D gene (5 bases). V was shortened by 7 bases and J by 6 bases, with 9 bases between the two germline ends. This CDR3 is built from 11 residues. Looked up from germline, CDR1 is LNHDA and CDR2 is SQIVND (reference sequence). The DNA for the CDR3 is TGTGCCAGTATTCAGGGCTCTGAAGCTTTCTTT. Protein: CASIQGSEAFF.

The rearrangement links TRBV19 to TRBJ1-3; TRBD1 is a possible D gene (5 bases). Between the trimmed V and J ends, which lost 7 bases and 0 bases, there was a span of 13 bases. Germline values: CDR1 LNHDA, CDR2 SQIVND (reference sequence). The CDR3 has 15 amino acids. The chain's CDR3 is CASTVTASSGNTIYF. The CDR3 DNA reads as TGTGCCAGTACCGTGACAGCCAGCTCTGGAAACACCATATATTTT.

The V and J genes are TRBV6-1 and TRBJ1-1; D might be TRBD1 (6 bases). Trimming cost V 6 bases and J 1 base, with 12 bases left between them. The CDR3 sequence is 14 residues long. The germline CDR1 and CDR2 sequences are MNHNS and SASEGT. The CDR3 protein is CASRSGDKNTEAFF. The CDR3 DNA follows: TGTGCCAGCAGGAGCGGGGACAAGAACACTGAAGCTTTCTTT.

The table lists this clone with a few counts. CDR3 sequence: CASSLSGSSHEQFF. Written as DNA, the CDR3 is TGTGCCAGCAGCTTGAGCGGGAGCAGCCATGAGCAGTTCTTC. The V and J genes are TRBV7-3 and TRBJ2-1, with TRBD2 identical over 8 bases. V was clipped by 3 bases and J by 8 bases; unmatched bases: 6. The CDR3 covers 14 residues. Germline V gene data show CDR1 as SGHTA and CDR2 as FQGTGA.

The genes are TRBV6-6 and TRBJ1-1, with 9 positions matching TRBD1. In germline, CDR1 is MNHNY, CDR2 SVGAGI (reference sequence). The J segment lost 6 bases and the V segment lost 6 bases, leaving 5 bases of the junction unmatched. This CDR3 spans 13 amino acids. In DNA, the CDR3 is TGTGCCAGCAGAAATACAGGGGGCCCTGAAGCTTTCTTT. Its translation: CASRNTGGPEAFF.

The J gene is TRBJ2-2, the V gene TRBV25-1, with D perhaps matching TRBD1 (6 bases). Germline lookup yields CDR1 MGHDK and CDR2 SYGVNS. The CDR3 totals 13 residues. V shed 6 bases and J shed 3 bases, with 8 bases lying between them. This CDR3 is CASRDSYTGELFF. The CDR3 bases are TGTGCCAGCAGGGACAGCTACACCGGGGAGCTGTTTTTT.

The chain links TRBV9 to TRBJ1-5; D is possibly TRBD1 (6 bases). The CDR3 consists of 14 residues. From germline, CDR1 is SGDLS and CDR2 YYNGEE. V was clipped by 0 bases and J by 7 bases, with 11 bases between them. CDR3 bases: TGTGCCAGCAGCGTAGACCAGGGGAGCCAGCCCCAGCATTTT. Its translation is CASSVDQGSQPQHF.

This clone came up a few times. V is TRBV5-4 and J is TRBJ1-4; 7 bases are shared with TRBD1. The CDR3 is made up of 15 amino acids. The trim removed 3 bases at V and 5 bases at J, leaving 7 bases unmatched. Germline V gene sequence: CDR1 SGHNT, CDR2 YYREEE (reference sequence). CDR3 DNA sequence: TGTGCCAGCAGCTCCAAGACAGGGTTGAATGAAAAACTGTTTTTT. Its protein is CASSSKTGLNEKLFF. The complete variable domain, with remaining parts taken from reference TRBV5-4 and TRBJ1-4, reads ETGVTQSPTHLIKTRGQQVTLRCSSQSGHNTVSWYQQALGQGPQFIFQYYREEENGRGNFPPRFSGLQFPNYSSELNVNALELDDSALYLCASSSKTGLNEKLFFGSGTQLSVL.

The V call is TRBV9, the J call TRBJ1-2; no clear D. CDR1 and CDR2 (germline): SGDLS, YYNGEE. V was pared by 1 base and J by 4 bases, with 8 bases between. There are 13 residues in the CDR3. The CDR3 loop reads CASSVSGSYGYTF. For the CDR3, the DNA is TGTGCCAGCAGCGTAAGCGGGTCCTATGGCTACACCTTC.

The gene calls are TRBV18 and TRBJ1-6, with 7 nucleotides matching TRBD1. From germline, CDR1 is KGHSH and CDR2 LQKENI. This CDR3 has 15 amino acids. The V segment lost 4 bases and the J segment 5 bases; nucleotides outside the gene matches: 5. In DNA, the CDR3 is TGTGCCAGCTCACAGGAGACAGGGAATAATTCACCCCTCCACTTT. Its protein is CASSQETGNNSPLHF.

Only a few counts were recorded for this clone. The genes are TRBV9 and TRBJ2-1, with 8 bases identical to TRBD2. Unmatched junction bases numbered 7, after V lost 2 bases and J lost 0 bases. This CDR3 spans 17 amino acids. Germline values: CDR1 SGDLS, CDR2 YYNGEE. In nucleotides, the CDR3 is TGTGCCAGCAGCGTCAGCGGGAGTCTTAGCTCCTACAATGAGCAGTTCTTC. It specifies CASSVSGSLSSYNEQFF.

The rearrangement links TRBV10-3 to TRBJ2-1, with D possibly being TRBD2 (6 bases). This CDR3 has 15 amino acids. V was clipped by 4 bases and J by 7 bases, with 17 bases between them. CDR1 and CDR2 (germline): ENHRY, SYGVKD. The CDR3 coding sequence is TGTGCCATCAGTGCCCACGGAGGGGCCGCTAATGAGCAGTTCTTC. The encoded protein is CAISAHGGAANEQFF.

The V call is TRBV15, the J call TRBJ1-1; 7 bases line up with TRBD1. Germline assignment: CDR1 LNHNV and CDR2 YYDKDF (reference sequence). V lost 7 bases, J lost 0 bases, and 8 bases stayed unmatched. The CDR3 is 15 residues long. CDR3 DNA sequence: TGTGCCACCAACGGGGGGGACAGAGTGAACACTGAAGCTTTCTTT. Protein sequence: CATNGGDRVNTEAFF.

This chain links TRBV28 with TRBJ1-3; 7 bases map to TRBD1. J gave up 1 base and V 6 bases, and 6 bases lay outside the gene matches. This CDR3 comprises 15 residues. Germline V gene data show CDR1 as MDHEN and CDR2 as SYDVKM. CDR3 residues: CASSRKQGSGNTIYF. CDR3 nucleotide sequence: TGTGCCAGCAGCCGTAAACAGGGGTCTGGAAACACCATATATTTT.

This sequence joins TRBV5-1 and TRBJ2-7, with D maybe TRBD1 (5 bases). Germline V lookup: CDR1 SGHRS, CDR2 YFSETQ. The germline V and J ends were trimmed by 6 bases and 2 bases, with 12 bases remaining between them. This CDR3 contains 13 residues. Here the CDR3 reads CASKPATAYEQYF. CDR3 bases: TGCGCCAGCAAGCCCGCGACAGCCTACGAGCAGTACTTC.

About this clone itself: The sample carries other DNA sequences with the same CDR3. V is TRBV6-1 and J is TRBJ2-1, with 9 bases that match TRBD2. The CDR3 contains 14 residues. V shed 3 bases, J shed 4 bases, and the junction held 1 base outside the gene matches. The germline CDR1 and CDR2 sequences are MNHNS and SASEGT. The CDR3 nucleotides read TGTGCCAGCAGTGAGGCGGGAGGGTACAATGAGCAGTTCTTC. This codes for CASSEAGGYNEQFF.

The J gene is TRBJ2-1, the V gene TRBV29-1, with TRBD2 matching over 10 bases. Germline V lookup: CDR1 SQVTM, CDR2 ANQGSEA. Germline trimming cut 5 bases from V and 7 bases from J; bases unmatched to any gene: 5. This CDR3 comprises 13 residues. The CDR3 sequence: CSVWLAGANEQFF. CDR3 nucleotide sequence: TGCAGCGTTTGGCTAGCGGGAGCTAATGAGCAGTTCTTC.

V gene TRBV14 combines with J gene TRBJ1-2; the match to TRBD1 covers 10 bases. Germline assignment: CDR1 SGHDN and CDR2 FVKESK. CDR3 length: 15 amino acids. Unmatched junction bases numbered 10, after V lost 4 bases and J lost 8 bases. The CDR3: CASSRLIGTGEGYTF. In DNA form, the CDR3 reads TGTGCCAGCAGCCGTTTGATCGGGACAGGGGAAGGCTACACCTTC.

This sequence joins TRBV5-1 and TRBJ1-2, with 7 bases lining up with TRBD1. CDR3 length: 14 residues. Losses at the gene ends were 1 base for V and 4 bases for J; bases not matched to a gene: 4. Germline CDR1 reads SGHRS; CDR2 reads YFSETQ. CDR3 nucleotides: TGCGCCAGCAGCTTGCAGGACAGGAGCTATGGCTACACCTTC. Protein sequence: CASSLQDRSYGYTF.

The genes are TRBV7-3 and TRBJ2-7; 8 nucleotides align to TRBD2. The V gene end was trimmed by 2 bases and the J gene end by 2 bases; junction bases not matched to a gene: 2. Germline assignment: CDR1 SGHTA and CDR2 FQGTGA. The CDR3 runs to 14 residues. CDR3 bases: TGTGCCAGCAGCTTACGGGAGGGGCCCTACGAGCAGTACTTC. It yields the protein CASSLREGPYEQYF.